This T cell receptor beta chain was captured by sequencing in a study of blood T cell repertoires in COVID-19. Study overall: Sample material is recorded as cDNA or gDNA derived from T cells, B-cell-depleted T cells, or PBMCs.

Germline V gene data show CDR1 as MNHEY and CDR2 as SVGAGI. V dropped 7 bases and J dropped 7 bases, with 14 bases sitting between them. CDR3 length equals 13 residues. Source study methods: Reference gene primer amplification in the assay estimated nucleated cell counts. Clones were read by immunoSEQ multiplex PCR, and TCRdb kept only the in-frame ones, dropping some. The V and J calls and clone size were taken over from that table, and D and trimming were inferred from the DNA. The top ten clones hold roughly 6% of a sample with 200,000 to 250,000 clones, roughly 75% of them seen once. The chain couples TRBV6-5 to TRBJ1-5; possibly TRBD1 for D (5 bases). Sequencing input: peripheral blood. The receptor was derived from a woman between 65 and 79 years old with acute or convalescent COVID-19. CDR3 DNA sequence: TGTGCCAGCACCCAAGGGAGGGACCAGCCCCAGCATTTT. The encoded protein is CASTQGRDQPQHF.